The 20 T cell receptor beta chains in this list originate from one sample, sequenced in a study of T cell responses to AZD1222 COVID-19 vaccine. Data came from immunoSEQ multiplex PCR; TCRdb stores just in-frame clones and leaves some out. The sample holds under 95,000 clones, roughly nine tenths seen once. This material consisted of peripheral blood, taken on day 0 of AZD1222 vaccination. Receptor source: an adult in good health.

This chain's CDR3 is CASSPVAGPYNEQFF. The CDR3, as DNA: TGTGCCAGCAGCCCGGTAGCGGGCCCCTACAATGAGCAGTTCTTC. This chain uses TRBV7-6 with TRBJ2-1, with TRBD2 matching over 7 bases. CDR1 SGHVS and CDR2 FNYEAQ come from the germline V gene. The CDR3 spans 15 residues. The V gene end was trimmed by 5 bases and the J gene end by 2 bases; junction bases not matched to a gene: 6. The full variable domain, with the rest looked up from reference TRBV7-6 and TRBJ2-1, is GAGVSQSPRYKVTKRGQDVALRCDPISGHVSLYWYRQALGQGPEFLTYFNYEAQQDKSGLPNDRFSAERPEGSISTLTIQRTEQRDSAMYRCASSPVAGPYNEQFFGPGTRLTVL.

This clone was counted once. The rearrangement links TRBV28 to TRBJ1-1, with D perhaps matching TRBD1 (6 bases). This CDR3 has 15 residues. Per the germline V gene, CDR1 is MDHEN and CDR2 is SYDVKM. V lost 3 bases, J lost 5 bases, and 16 bases lay in between. The DNA of the CDR3 is TGTGCCAGCAGTTTCCCCGGGGGCGGACAAACTGAAGCTTTCTTT. Translated: CASSFPGGGQTEAFF.

This chain connects TRBV24-1 to TRBJ2-6; D uncertain. CDR1 and CDR2 (germline): KGHDR, SFDVKD. The CDR3 is made up of 15 amino acids. Deletions cut 2 bases from V and 2 bases from J, with 6 bases between. CDR3 coding DNA: TGTGCCACCAGTGATTGGGTGGCTGGGGCCAACGTCCTGACTTTC. It translates to CATSDWVAGANVLTF.

The rearrangement links TRBV11-2 to TRBJ1-1; 7 bases are a match to TRBD1. The CDR3 is 15 residues long. Germline trimming cut 3 bases from V and 0 bases from J; bases unmatched to any gene: 4. In germline, CDR1 is SGHAT, CDR2 FQNNGV. The CDR3 protein is CASSFKGTVNTEAFF. The CDR3 DNA follows: TGTGCCAGCAGCTTTAAGGGGACAGTGAACACTGAAGCTTTCTTT.

The chain recombines TRBV10-3 with TRBJ1-2, with no clear D. Germline V gene sequence: CDR1 ENHRY, CDR2 SYGVKD. This CDR3 is 14 amino acids long. V lost 6 bases to trimming and J lost 3 bases, with 14 bases between them. CDR3 sequence: CAIRDGHSDYGYTF. CDR3 nucleotide sequence: TGTGCCATCAGGGACGGGCATTCCGACTATGGCTACACCTTC.

The chain carries TRBV27 and TRBJ1-2, with 8 nucleotides matching TRBD1. Looked up from germline, CDR1 is MNHEY and CDR2 is SMNVEV (reference sequence). After removal of 5 bases from V and 7 bases from J, the junction contained 3 bases not matched to a gene. CDR3 size: 12 residues. The CDR3 coding sequence is TGTGCCAGCAGTCACGGACAGGGTGGCTACACCTTC. Protein: CASSHGQGGYTF.

This chain links TRBV4-1 with TRBJ2-7, with D hard to call. This CDR3 spans 17 amino acids. Germline CDR1 is MGHRA and CDR2 is YSYEKL. Trimming removed 5 bases from V and 2 bases from J, with 22 bases in between. The CDR3 sequence: CASSVSSSSPGAYEQYF. As DNA, the CDR3 is TGCGCCAGCAGCGTTTCTTCCTCGAGTCCTGGGGCCTACGAGCAGTACTTC.

This chain uses TRBV15 with TRBJ2-5, with D possibly being TRBD1 (6 bases). Germline CDR1 is LNHNV and CDR2 is YYDKDF (reference sequence). The CDR3 has 14 residues. The V end was cut by 0 bases, the J end by 2 bases, with 7 bases between. CDR3 residues: CATSRDRGQETQYF. The CDR3 DNA reads as TGTGCCACCAGCAGAGATAGGGGGCAAGAGACCCAGTACTTC.

The chain carries TRBV7-9 and TRBJ1-2, with a tentative D call TRBD1 (6 bases). Germline CDR1 and CDR2: SEHNR and FQNEAQ (reference sequence). V gave up 5 bases and J gave up 1 base, with 11 bases separating them. This CDR3 comprises 14 residues. The CDR3 loop reads CASSPRDINYGYTF. CDR3 in DNA: TGTGCCAGCAGCCCCCGGGACATTAACTATGGCTACACCTTC. The complete variable domain, with remaining parts taken from reference TRBV7-9 and TRBJ1-2, reads DTGVSQNPRHKITKRGQNVTFRCDPISEHNRLYWYRQTLGQGPEFLTYFQNEAQLEKSRLLSDRFSAERPKGSFSTLEIQRTEQGDSAMYLCASSPRDINYGYTFGSGTRLTVV.

The rearrangement uses TRBV9 and TRBJ2-1; D possibly corresponds to TRBD1 (5 bases). Germline CDR1 SGDLS, CDR2 YYNGEE. This CDR3 is built from 12 residues. V lost 7 bases to trimming and J lost 7 bases, with 12 bases between them. In nucleotides, the CDR3 is TGTGCCAGCTCGTATCAGGGAAATGAGCAGTTCTTC. This translates into CASSYQGNEQFF.

The chain uses TRBV6-5 and TRBJ1-1; weak D call: TRBD1 (6 bases). This CDR3 has 14 amino acids. The germline V gene encodes CDR1 MNHEY and CDR2 SVGAGI. V was shortened by 7 bases and J by 7 bases, with 19 bases between the two germline ends. The CDR3 loop reads CASTSPRGADEAFF. CDR3 DNA: TGTGCCAGCACTTCACCCCGGGGGGCAGATGAAGCTTTCTTT.

This sequence joins TRBV29-1 and TRBJ2-5; 7 bases fit TRBD1. Germline-derived CDR1 and CDR2 are SQVTM and ANQGSEA. J gave up 0 bases and V 6 bases, and 7 bases lay outside the gene matches. The CDR3 spans 14 residues. CDR3 in amino acids: CSVGRDSNQETQYF. The CDR3 DNA sequence: TGCAGCGTGGGTAGGGACAGCAACCAAGAGACCCAGTACTTC. Looking up the rest from reference TRBV29-1 and TRBJ2-5 gives the full variable domain: SAVISQKPSRDICQRGTSLTIQCQVDSQVTMMFWYRQQPGQSLTLIATANQGSEATYESGFVIDKFPISRPNLTFSTLTVSNMSPEDSSIYLCSVGRDSNQETQYFGPGTRLLVL.

J is TRBJ1-1 and V is TRBV19, with D hard to call. Trimming took 7 bases from V and 4 from J, leaving 19 bases between them. This CDR3 is 15 amino acids long. Germline CDR1 and CDR2: LNHDA and SQIVND (reference sequence). The CDR3 spells CASTSPSQIRTEAFF. CDR3 nucleotide sequence: TGTGCCAGTACTAGTCCGAGTCAGATACGCACTGAAGCTTTCTTT. Variable domain in full (rest from reference TRBV19 and TRBJ1-1): DGGITQSPKYLFRKEGQNVTLSCEQNLNHDAMYWYRQDPGQGLRLIYYSQIVNDFQKGDIAEGYSVSREKKESFPLTVTSAQKNPTAFYLCASTSPSQIRTEAFFGQGTRLTVV.

CDR3 coding DNA: TGTGCCAGCAGCCCCGGTTGGGGGTTGAGTCAAGAGACCCAGTACTTC. Encoded protein: CASSPGWGLSQETQYF. J is TRBJ2-5 and V is TRBV7-2; the D gene could be TRBD1 or TRBD2 (5 bases each). Germline-derived CDR1 and CDR2 are SGHTA and FQGNSA. V was shortened by 5 bases and J by 2 bases, with 18 bases between the two germline ends. The CDR3 runs 16 residues.

This chain connects TRBV19 to TRBJ1-5; the D is unclear. The V end was cut by 5 bases, the J end by 0 bases, with 11 bases between. Germline CDR1 LNHDA, CDR2 SQIVND (reference sequence). The CDR3 spans 15 residues. CDR3 protein: CASSFSAYSNQPQHF. CDR3 nucleotides: TGTGCCAGTAGTTTCTCGGCGTATAGCAATCAGCCCCAGCATTTT. Complete variable domain (other parts from reference TRBV19 and TRBJ1-5): DGGITQSPKYLFRKEGQNVTLSCEQNLNHDAMYWYRQDPGQGLRLIYYSQIVNDFQKGDIAEGYSVSREKKESFPLTVTSAQKNPTAFYLCASSFSAYSNQPQHFGDGTRLSIL.

This chain links TRBV28 with TRBJ1-6; 8 positions match TRBD1. There are 16 residues in the CDR3. V dropped 6 bases and J dropped 6; count of bases not matched to a gene: 10. Germline V gives CDR1 MDHEN, CDR2 SYDVKM. The CDR3 sequence: CASRGSKTGVNSPLHF. In DNA form, the CDR3 reads TGTGCCAGCAGGGGATCCAAGACAGGGGTTAATTCACCCCTCCACTTT.

The sample holds a few counts of this clone. The chain couples TRBV5-6 to TRBJ2-7; TRBD1 agrees at 10 bases. The CDR3 contains 16 residues. From germline, CDR1 is SGHDT and CDR2 YYEEEE. J lost 1 base, V lost 5 bases, and 9 bases had no gene match. CDR3 nucleotide sequence: TGTGCCAGCAGGCTGACAGGGGGCCCCAAGTCCTACGAGCAGTACTTC. Translation gives CASRLTGGPKSYEQYF.

The chain joins TRBV28 to TRBJ1-4, with a weak D call TRBD1 (5 bases). V dropped 4 bases and J dropped 5 bases, with 11 bases sitting between them. CDR1 and CDR2 from the germline V gene are MDHEN and SYDVKM. The CDR3 extends over 14 amino acids. The CDR3 bases are TGTGCCAGCAGTTCTGGGACGGCGAATGAAAAACTGTTTTTT. As protein: CASSSGTANEKLFF.

The chain joins TRBV6-2 or TRBV6-3 to TRBJ2-1; D gene unclear. Trimming took 0 bases from V and 0 from J, leaving 12 bases between them. Germline V gene sequence: CDR1 MNHEY, CDR2 SVGEGT. This CDR3 is 17 amino acids long. The CDR3 loop reads CASSYSTGSSSYNEQFF. The CDR3 DNA reads as TGTGCCAGCAGTTACTCGACCGGCAGTAGCTCCTACAATGAGCAGTTCTTC.

The rearrangement joins TRBV12-3 or TRBV12-4 to TRBJ1-2; no definite D call. The CDR3 contains 13 residues. V shed 6 bases and J shed 4 bases, with 12 bases lying between them. The CDR3 loop is CASSARQSYGYTF. The DNA of the CDR3 is TGTGCCAGCAGCGCGCGGCAGAGCTATGGCTACACCTTC.